This T cell receptor beta chain was observed in a study of T cells expressing NK-cell markers. TCRdb reprocessed the 5' RACE reads and reports one entry per CDR3 protein, with no DNA. This sample contains about 460,000 distinct CDR3 sequences. Study conclusions and caveats: Once again these clonotypes came out on top in the CD3+CD56-NKG2C+ fraction of a few donors.

The germline CDR1 and CDR2 sequences are LNHDA and SQIVND (reference sequence). The CDR3 is 13 amino acids. About this clonotype: Its specificity is unknown.

What was sequenced was blood T cells: a sorted CD56 or NKG2C T cell subset, CD4+ or CD8+ T cells, or bulk PBMC T cells (not recorded which). V usage is TRBV19 and J usage is TRBJ1-1. This sequence originates from a woman aged 50 to 60 in good health. This chain's CDR3 is CASSIDLNTEAFF.